This T cell receptor beta chain was identified in a study of blood T cell repertoires in COVID-19. The overall study: The study drew acute and convalescent COVID-19 samples from the United States, Italy and Spain. PBMCs, B-cell-depleted T cells, or T cells provided the cDNA or gDNA that made up the material.

In the case of this clone: Other DNA sequences within the sample encode an identical CDR3.

Authors' analysis steps: Cell counts per sample came from amplifying reference gene primers. TCRdb's table, derived via immunoSEQ multiplex PCR, lists solely in-frame clones and lacks some. Clone size and V and J calls were adopted from that table, with D and trimming inferred from the DNA. The table has just over 150,000 clones, 84% seen once. CDR1 SQVTM and CDR2 ANQGSEA come from the germline V gene. Trimming stripped 6 bases from V and 1 base from J, with 8 bases between. The CDR3 runs to 12 residues. This clonotype was sampled from a woman aged 50 to 60 with acute or convalescent COVID-19. The rearrangement uses TRBV29-1 and TRBJ2-3; D may be TRBD1 (5 bases). The sequenced sample was peripheral blood. CDR3 DNA: TGCAGCGTCGACAGAGGCACAGATACGCAGTATTTT. It specifies CSVDRGTDTQYF.